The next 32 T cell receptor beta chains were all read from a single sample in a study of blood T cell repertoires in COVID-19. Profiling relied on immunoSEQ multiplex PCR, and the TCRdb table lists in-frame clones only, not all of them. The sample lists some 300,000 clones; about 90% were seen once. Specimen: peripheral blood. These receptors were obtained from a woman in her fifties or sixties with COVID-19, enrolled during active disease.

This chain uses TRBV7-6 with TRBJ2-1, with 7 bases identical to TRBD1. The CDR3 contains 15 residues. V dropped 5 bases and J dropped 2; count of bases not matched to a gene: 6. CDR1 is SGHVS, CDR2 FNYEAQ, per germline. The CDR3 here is CASSLKGGPYNEQFF. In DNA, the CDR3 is TGTGCCAGCAGCCTGAAAGGGGGCCCCTACAATGAGCAGTTCTTC.

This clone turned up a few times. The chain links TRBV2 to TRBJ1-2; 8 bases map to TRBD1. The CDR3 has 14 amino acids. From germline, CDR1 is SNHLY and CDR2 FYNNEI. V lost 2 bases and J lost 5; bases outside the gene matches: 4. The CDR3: CASSETGQGYGYTF. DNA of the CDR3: TGTGCCAGCAGTGAAACCGGACAGGGATATGGCTACACCTTC.

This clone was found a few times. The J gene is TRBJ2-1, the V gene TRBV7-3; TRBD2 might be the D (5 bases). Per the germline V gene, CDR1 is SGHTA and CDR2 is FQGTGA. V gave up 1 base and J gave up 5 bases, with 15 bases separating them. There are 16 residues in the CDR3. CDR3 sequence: CASSLSLGVKDNEQFF. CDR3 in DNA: TGTGCCAGCAGCTTAAGTCTGGGAGTAAAGGACAATGAGCAGTTCTTC.

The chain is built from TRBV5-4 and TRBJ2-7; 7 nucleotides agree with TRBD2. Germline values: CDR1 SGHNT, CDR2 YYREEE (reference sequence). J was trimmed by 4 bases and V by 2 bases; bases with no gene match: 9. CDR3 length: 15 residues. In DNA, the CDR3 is TGTGCCAGCAGCTTTGCGGGAGAAGCGTTGTACGAGCAGTACTTC. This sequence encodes CASSFAGEALYEQYF.

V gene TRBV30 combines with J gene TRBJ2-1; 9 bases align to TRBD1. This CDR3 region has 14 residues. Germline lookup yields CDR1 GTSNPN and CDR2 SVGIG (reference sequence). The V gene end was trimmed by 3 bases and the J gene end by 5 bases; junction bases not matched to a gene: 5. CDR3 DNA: TGTGCCTGGAGACCGGGACAGGGCGACAATGAGCAGTTCTTC. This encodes CAWRPGQGDNEQFF.

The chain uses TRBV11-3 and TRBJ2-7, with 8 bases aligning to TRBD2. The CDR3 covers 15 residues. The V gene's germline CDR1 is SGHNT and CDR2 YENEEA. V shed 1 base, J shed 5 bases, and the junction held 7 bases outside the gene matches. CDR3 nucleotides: TGTGCCAGCAGCTTAGCCCCGGGAGGGCAACACGAGCAGTACTTC. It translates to CASSLAPGGQHEQYF.

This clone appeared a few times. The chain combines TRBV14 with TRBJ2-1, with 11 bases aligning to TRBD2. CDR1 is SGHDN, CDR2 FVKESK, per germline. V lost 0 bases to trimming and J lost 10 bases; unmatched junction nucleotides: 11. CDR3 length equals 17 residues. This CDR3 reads CASSQEGLAAPLGEQFF. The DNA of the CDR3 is TGTGCCAGCAGCCAAGAGGGACTAGCGGCACCCCTCGGGGAGCAGTTCTTC.

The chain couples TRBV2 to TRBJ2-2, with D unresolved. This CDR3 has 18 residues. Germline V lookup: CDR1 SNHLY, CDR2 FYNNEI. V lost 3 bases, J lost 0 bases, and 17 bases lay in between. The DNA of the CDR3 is TGTGCCAGCAGTGAGACCCCGATGGGCGTGACGAACACCGGGGAGCTGTTTTTT. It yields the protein CASSETPMGVTNTGELFF.

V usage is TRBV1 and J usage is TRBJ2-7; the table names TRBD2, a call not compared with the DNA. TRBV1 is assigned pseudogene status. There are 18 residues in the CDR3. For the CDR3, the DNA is TGCACCAGCAGCCAAGATGAGGCTAGCGGGAGTCACTCCTACGAGCAGTACTTC. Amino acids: CTSSQDEASGSHSYEQYF.

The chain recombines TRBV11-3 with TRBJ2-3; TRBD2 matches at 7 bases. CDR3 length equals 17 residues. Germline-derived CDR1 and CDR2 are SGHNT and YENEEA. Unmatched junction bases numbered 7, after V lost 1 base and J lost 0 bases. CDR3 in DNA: TGTGCCAGCAGCTTAGTGCGGCTAGCGGCTAGCACAGATACGCAGTATTTT. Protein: CASSLVRLAASTDTQYF.

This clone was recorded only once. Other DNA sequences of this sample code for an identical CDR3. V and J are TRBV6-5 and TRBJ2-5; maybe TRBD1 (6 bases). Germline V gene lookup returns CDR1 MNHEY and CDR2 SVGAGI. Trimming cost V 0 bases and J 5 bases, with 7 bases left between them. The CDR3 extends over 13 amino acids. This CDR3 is CASSYSRGETQYF. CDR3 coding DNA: TGTGCCAGCAGTTACTCGAGGGGGGAGACCCAGTACTTC.

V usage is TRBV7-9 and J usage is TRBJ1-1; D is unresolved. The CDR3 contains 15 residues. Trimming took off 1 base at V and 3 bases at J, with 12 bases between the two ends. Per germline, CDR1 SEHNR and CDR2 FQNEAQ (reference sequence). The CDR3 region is CASSLVFAEDTEAFF. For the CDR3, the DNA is TGTGCCAGCAGCTTAGTCTTTGCGGAGGACACTGAAGCTTTCTTT.

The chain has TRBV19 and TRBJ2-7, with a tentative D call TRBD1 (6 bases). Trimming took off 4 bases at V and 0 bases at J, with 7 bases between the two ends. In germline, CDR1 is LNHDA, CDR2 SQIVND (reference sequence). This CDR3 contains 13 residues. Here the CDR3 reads CASSTGDSYEQYF. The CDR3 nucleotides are TGTGCCAGTAGTACAGGGGACTCCTACGAGCAGTACTTC.

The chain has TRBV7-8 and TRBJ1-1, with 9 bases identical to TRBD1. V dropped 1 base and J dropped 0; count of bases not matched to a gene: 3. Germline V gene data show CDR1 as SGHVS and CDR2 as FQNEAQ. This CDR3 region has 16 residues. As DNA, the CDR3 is TGTGCCAGCAGCTTAGAAGACAGGGGGTTGAACACTGAAGCTTTCTTT. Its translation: CASSLEDRGLNTEAFF. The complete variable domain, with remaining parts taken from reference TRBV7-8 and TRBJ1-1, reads GAGVSQSPRYKVAKRGQDVALRCDPISGHVSLFWYQQALGQGPEFLTYFQNEAQLDKSGLPSDRFFAERPEGSVSTLKIQRTQQEDSAVYLCASSLEDRGLNTEAFFGQGTRLTVV.

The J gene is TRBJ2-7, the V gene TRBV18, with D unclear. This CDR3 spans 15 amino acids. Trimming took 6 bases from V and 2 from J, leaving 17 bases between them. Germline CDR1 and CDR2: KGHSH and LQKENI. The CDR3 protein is CASSLQNSLTYEQYF. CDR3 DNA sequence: TGTGCCAGCTCCCTACAGAATTCTCTTACCTACGAGCAGTACTTC.

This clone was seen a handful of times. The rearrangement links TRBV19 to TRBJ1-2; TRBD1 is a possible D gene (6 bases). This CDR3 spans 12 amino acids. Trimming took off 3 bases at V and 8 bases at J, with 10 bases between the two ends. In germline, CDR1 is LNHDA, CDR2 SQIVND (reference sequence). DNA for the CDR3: TGTGCCAGTAGTATTATGGGGACAGGCTACACCTTC. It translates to CASSIMGTGYTF.

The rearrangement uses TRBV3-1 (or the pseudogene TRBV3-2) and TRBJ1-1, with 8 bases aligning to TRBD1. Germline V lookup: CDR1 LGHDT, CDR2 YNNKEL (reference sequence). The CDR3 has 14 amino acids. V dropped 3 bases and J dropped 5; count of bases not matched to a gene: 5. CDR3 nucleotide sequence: TGTGCCAGCAGCCACCACAGGGGGGGAACTGAAGCTTTCTTT. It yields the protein CASSHHRGGTEAFF.

CDR3 DNA: TGTGCCAGCAGCTTAGTGCTAGCGGGAGGGCGGAATGAGCAGTTCTTC. It is translated as CASSLVLAGGRNEQFF. V and J are TRBV11-3 and TRBJ2-1; 12 bases fit TRBD2. CDR1 SGHNT and CDR2 YENEEA come from the germline V gene. The CDR3 is 16 residues long. The ends lost 1 base at V and 7 bases at J; junction bases unmatched: 5.

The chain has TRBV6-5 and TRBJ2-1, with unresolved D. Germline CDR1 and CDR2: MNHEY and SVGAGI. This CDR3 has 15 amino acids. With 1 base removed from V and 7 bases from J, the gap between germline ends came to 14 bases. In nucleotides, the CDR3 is TGTGCCAGCAGTTACTTGGGCAGCAGGAAGAATGAGCAGTTCTTC. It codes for CASSYLGSRKNEQFF.

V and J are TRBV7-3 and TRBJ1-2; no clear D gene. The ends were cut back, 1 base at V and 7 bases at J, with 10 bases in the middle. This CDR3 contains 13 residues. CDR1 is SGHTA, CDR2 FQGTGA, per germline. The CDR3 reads CASSLSSAVGYTF. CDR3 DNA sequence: TGTGCCAGCAGCTTAAGTTCCGCGGTTGGCTACACCTTC. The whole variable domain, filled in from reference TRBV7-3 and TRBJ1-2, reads GAGVSQTPSNKVTEKGKYVELRCDPISGHTALYWYRQSLGQGPEFLIYFQGTGAADDSGLPNDRFFAVRPEGSVSTLKIQRTERGDSAVYLCASSLSSAVGYTFGSGTRLTVV.

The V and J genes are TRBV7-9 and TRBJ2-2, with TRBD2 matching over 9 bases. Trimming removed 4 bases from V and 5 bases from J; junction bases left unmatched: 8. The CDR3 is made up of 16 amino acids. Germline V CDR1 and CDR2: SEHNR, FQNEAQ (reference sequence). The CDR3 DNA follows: TGTGCCAGCAGCTCCTATACTAGCGGGCCGACCGGGGAGCTGTTTTTT. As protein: CASSSYTSGPTGELFF.

In DNA, the CDR3 is TGTGCCAGCAGCCATATACAGGGATTCACCTATGGCTACACCTTC. Translating gives CASSHIQGFTYGYTF. The chain uses TRBV14 and TRBJ1-2; perhaps TRBD1 as D (6 bases). The CDR3 length is 15 residues. Trimming cost V 3 bases and J 4 bases, with 15 bases left between them. CDR1 SGHDN and CDR2 FVKESK come from the germline V gene.

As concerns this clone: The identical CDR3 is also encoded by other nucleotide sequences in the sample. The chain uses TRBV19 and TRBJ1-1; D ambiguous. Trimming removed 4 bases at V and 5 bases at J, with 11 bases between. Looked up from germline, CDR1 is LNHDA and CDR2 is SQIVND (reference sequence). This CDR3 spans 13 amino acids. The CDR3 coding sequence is TGTGCCAGTAGTACCCGACAAAATACTGAAGCTTTCTTT. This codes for CASSTRQNTEAFF.

The CDR3 reads CASSLGNADTIYF. In DNA, the CDR3 is TGCGCCAGCAGCTTGGGCAACGCGGACACCATATATTTT. This chain joins TRBV5-1 and TRBJ1-3; D is unresolved. The germline V and J ends were trimmed by 0 bases and 8 bases, with 9 bases remaining between them. This CDR3 is 13 amino acids long. Germline values: CDR1 SGHRS, CDR2 YFSETQ. Looking up the rest from reference TRBV5-1 and TRBJ1-3 gives the full variable domain: KAGVTQTPRYLIKTRGQQVTLSCSPISGHRSVSWYQQTPGQGLQFLFEYFSETQRNKGNFPGRFSGRQFSNSRSEMNVSTLELGDSALYLCASSLGNADTIYFGEGSWLTVV.

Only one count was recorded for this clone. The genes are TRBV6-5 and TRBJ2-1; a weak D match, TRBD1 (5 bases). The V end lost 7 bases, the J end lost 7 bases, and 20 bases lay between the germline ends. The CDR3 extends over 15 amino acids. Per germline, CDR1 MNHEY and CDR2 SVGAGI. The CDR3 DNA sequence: TGTGCCAGCACCTCCGGCCCGGCAGGGTGGAATGAGCAGTTCTTC. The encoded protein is CASTSGPAGWNEQFF.

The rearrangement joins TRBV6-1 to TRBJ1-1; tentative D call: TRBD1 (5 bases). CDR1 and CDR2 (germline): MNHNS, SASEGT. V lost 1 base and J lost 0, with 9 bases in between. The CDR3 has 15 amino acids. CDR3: CASSEVGRVNTEAFF. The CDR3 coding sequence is TGTGCCAGCAGTGAAGTTGGCAGGGTGAACACTGAAGCTTTCTTT.

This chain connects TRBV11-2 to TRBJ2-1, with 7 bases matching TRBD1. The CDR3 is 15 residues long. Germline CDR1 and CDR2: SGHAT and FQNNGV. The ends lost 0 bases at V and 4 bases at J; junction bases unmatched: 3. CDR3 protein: CASSLDPGGYNEQFF. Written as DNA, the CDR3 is TGTGCCAGCAGCTTAGATCCAGGGGGTTACAATGAGCAGTTCTTC.

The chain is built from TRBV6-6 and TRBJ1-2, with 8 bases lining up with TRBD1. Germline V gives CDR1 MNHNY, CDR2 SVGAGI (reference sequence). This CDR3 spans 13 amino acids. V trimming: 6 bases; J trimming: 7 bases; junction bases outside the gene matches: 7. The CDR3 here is CASRTTGVGGYTF. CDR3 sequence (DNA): TGTGCCAGCAGGACGACAGGGGTGGGTGGCTACACCTTC.

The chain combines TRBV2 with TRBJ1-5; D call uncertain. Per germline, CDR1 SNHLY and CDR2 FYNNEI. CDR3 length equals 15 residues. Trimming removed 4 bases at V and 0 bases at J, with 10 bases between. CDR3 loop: CASSGPPYSNQPQHF. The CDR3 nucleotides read TGTGCCAGCAGTGGGCCGCCTTATAGCAATCAGCCCCAGCATTTT.

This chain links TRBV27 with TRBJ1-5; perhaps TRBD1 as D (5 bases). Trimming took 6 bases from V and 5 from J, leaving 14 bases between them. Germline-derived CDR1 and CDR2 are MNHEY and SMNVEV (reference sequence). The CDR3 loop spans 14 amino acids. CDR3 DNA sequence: TGTGCCAGCAGACGCTTCCGGGACTATCAGCCCCAGCATTTT. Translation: CASRRFRDYQPQHF.

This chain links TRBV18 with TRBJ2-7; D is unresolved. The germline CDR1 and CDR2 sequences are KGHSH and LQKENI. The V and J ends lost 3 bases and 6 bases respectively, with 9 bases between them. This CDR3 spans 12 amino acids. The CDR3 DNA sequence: TGTGCCAGCTCACCCTATGTCTCCGAGCAGTACTTC. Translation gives CASSPYVSEQYF.

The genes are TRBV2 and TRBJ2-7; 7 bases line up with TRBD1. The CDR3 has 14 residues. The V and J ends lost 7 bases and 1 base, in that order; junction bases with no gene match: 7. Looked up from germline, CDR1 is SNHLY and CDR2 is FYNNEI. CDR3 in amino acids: CASKLQDRSYEQYF. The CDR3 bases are TGTGCCAGCAAGTTGCAGGACAGGTCCTACGAGCAGTACTTC. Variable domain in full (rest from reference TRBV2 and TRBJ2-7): EPEVTQTPSHQVTQMGQEVILRCVPISNHLYFYWYRQILGQKVEFLVSFYNNEISEKSEIFDDQFSVERPDGSNFTLKIRSTKLEDSAMYFCASKLQDRSYEQYFGPGTRLTVT.